The 12 T cell receptor beta chains below all came from one sample that was sequenced in a study of blood T cell repertoires in COVID-19. Assay: immunoSEQ multiplex PCR; the TCRdb copy retains only in-frame clones and omits some. The sample holds around 72,000 clones, approximately 91% seen once. The sequenced sample was peripheral blood. Every receptor here comes from a human donor with active COVID-19. The donor label of this sample is uncertain.

DNA of the CDR3: TGTGCCAGTAGTATGCCCCTCGGGGGTCAGACAGATACGCAGTATTTT. Its protein is CASSMPLGGQTDTQYF. The chain joins TRBV19 to TRBJ2-3; TRBD2 might be the D (6 bases). Trimming stripped 3 bases from V and 3 bases from J, with 16 bases between. The CDR3 consists of 16 residues. The germline V gene encodes CDR1 LNHDA and CDR2 SQIVND (reference sequence).

The chain uses TRBV7-2 and TRBJ2-5; 10 bases align to TRBD2. Germline lookup yields CDR1 SGHTA and CDR2 FQGNSA. The V segment lost 2 bases and the J segment 7 bases; nucleotides outside the gene matches: 7. The CDR3 is 15 amino acids. The CDR3 coding sequence is TGTGCCAGCAGCTTACAATTAAGCGGGGGGGGGACCCAGTACTTC. This codes for CASSLQLSGGGTQYF.

This sequence joins TRBV9 and TRBJ1-3; D is unclear. Germline V gene data show CDR1 as SGDLS and CDR2 as YYNGEE. V dropped 3 bases and J dropped 4 bases, with 20 bases sitting between them. This CDR3 region has 17 residues. The CDR3 sequence is CASSGDEGGLVGNTIYF. The DNA for the CDR3 is TGTGCCAGCAGCGGAGACGAGGGTGGGCTGGTGGGAAACACCATATATTTT.

This chain joins TRBV2 and TRBJ2-6; D is possibly TRBD2 (5 bases). The V end lost 7 bases, the J end lost 0 bases, and 13 bases lay between the germline ends. Germline values: CDR1 SNHLY, CDR2 FYNNEI. This CDR3 is built from 16 residues. The CDR3 DNA sequence: TGTGCCAGCACCCGGGATAGTAACTCTGGGGCCAACGTCCTGACTTTC. Amino acids: CASTRDSNSGANVLTF.

The gene calls are TRBV2 and TRBJ1-3; D unclear. Germline-derived CDR1 and CDR2 are SNHLY and FYNNEI. The CDR3 sequence is 14 residues long. Trimming took 6 bases from V and 0 from J, leaving 9 bases between them. As DNA, the CDR3 is TGTGCCAGCAGCGGAGTTAGCTCTGGAAACACCATATATTTT. Amino acid sequence: CASSGVSSGNTIYF.

Worth noting for this clone: The sample contains more than one DNA sequence encoding this CDR3. The genes are TRBV4-3 and TRBJ2-7; possible D gene TRBD1, 6 bases. CDR3 length: 14 residues. Trimming stripped 1 base from V and 3 bases from J, with 10 bases between. Germline V gene sequence: CDR1 LGHNA, CDR2 YSLEER. This chain's CDR3 is CASSQGQVGYEQYF. CDR3 bases: TGCGCCAGCAGCCAAGGACAGGTAGGCTACGAGCAGTACTTC.

The V gene is TRBV7-2, the J gene TRBJ2-2; D gene unclear. The V and J ends lost 0 bases and 6 bases respectively, with 5 bases between them. The germline V gene encodes CDR1 SGHTA and CDR2 FQGNSA. The CDR3 runs 13 residues. The CDR3 nucleotides are TGTGCCAGCAGCTTAGCCGTATCCGGGGAGCTGTTTTTT. This gives the protein CASSLAVSGELFF.

The chain uses TRBV9 and TRBJ1-4, with TRBD1 matching over 9 bases. Germline V gene data show CDR1 as SGDLS and CDR2 as YYNGEE. This CDR3 contains 15 residues. Germline trimming cut 3 bases from V and 3 bases from J; bases unmatched to any gene: 3. CDR3 sequence (DNA): TGTGCCAGCAGCGGGACAGGGGCATCTAATGAAAAACTGTTTTTT. Translating it yields CASSGTGASNEKLFF.

V usage is TRBV11-2 and J usage is TRBJ2-3; a possible D gene is TRBD2 (6 bases). Germline values: CDR1 SGHAT, CDR2 FQNNGV. Trimming removed 3 bases at V and 0 bases at J, with 13 bases between. CDR3 length: 16 amino acids. The CDR3 reads CASSFSSGTSTDTQYF. Written as DNA, the CDR3 is TGTGCCAGCAGCTTTTCCTCGGGGACTAGCACAGATACGCAGTATTTT.

This sequence joins TRBV6-1 and TRBJ1-1; D unresolved. V was cut by 3 bases and J by 4 bases, with 9 bases left in between. Germline V gives CDR1 MNHNS, CDR2 SASEGT. This CDR3 has 13 amino acids. The CDR3 bases are TGTGCCAGCAGTGAGGAGGGAGGCACTGAAGCTTTCTTT. As protein: CASSEEGGTEAFF.

The chain joins TRBV7-9 to TRBJ2-3; the match to TRBD1 covers 7 bases. The V segment lost 5 bases and the J segment 0 bases; nucleotides outside the gene matches: 5. The CDR3 runs to 15 residues. Germline V gene sequence: CDR1 SEHNR, CDR2 FQNEAQ (reference sequence). This CDR3 is CASSLGQASTDTQYF. For the CDR3, the DNA is TGTGCCAGCAGCCTCGGACAGGCCAGCACAGATACGCAGTATTTT.

The V gene is TRBV4-1, the J gene TRBJ2-2, with TRBD1 matching 8 bases. The junction had 9 bases not matched to a gene; V was cut back by 0 bases and J by 9 bases. CDR3 length: 16 residues. CDR1 and CDR2 (germline): MGHRA, YSYEKL. The CDR3 sequence is CASSQEVQGAVWELFF. The CDR3 nucleotides read TGCGCCAGCAGCCAAGAGGTGCAGGGGGCTGTGTGGGAGCTGTTTTTT.